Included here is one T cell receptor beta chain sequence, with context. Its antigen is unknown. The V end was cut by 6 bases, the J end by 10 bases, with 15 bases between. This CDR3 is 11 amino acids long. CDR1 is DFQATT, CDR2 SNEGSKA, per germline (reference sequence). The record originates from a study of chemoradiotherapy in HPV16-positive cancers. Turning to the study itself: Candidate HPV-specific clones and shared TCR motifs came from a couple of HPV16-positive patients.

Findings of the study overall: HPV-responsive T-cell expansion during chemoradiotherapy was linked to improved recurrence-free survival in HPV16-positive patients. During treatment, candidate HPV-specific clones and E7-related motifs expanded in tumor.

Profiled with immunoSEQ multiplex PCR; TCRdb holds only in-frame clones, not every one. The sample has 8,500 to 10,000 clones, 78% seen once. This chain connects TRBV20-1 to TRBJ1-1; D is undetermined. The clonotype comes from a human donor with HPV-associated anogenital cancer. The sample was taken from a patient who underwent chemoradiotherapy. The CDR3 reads CSAHGSEGAFF. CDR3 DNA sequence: TGCAGTGCACACGGGTCAGAGGGAGCTTTCTTT.